The sample holds one count of the clone carrying this T cell receptor (beta chain). What it binds is not known. Sequencing was performed with immunoSEQ multiplex PCR; in TCRdb, only in-frame clones are kept and a portion is missing. The data hold under 70,000 clones, with roughly 74% observed a single time. The data are from a study of vaccination effects on CD4 cells after COVID-19. The culture ran for under eleven days, and then CD4+ T cells were isolated. The vaccine given was either BNT162b2 or mRNA-1273, in two doses. The TCR originated in a human donor who received a COVID-19 vaccine. The sequencing here drew on CD4+ T cells from PBMCs cultured without peptide, taken after COVID-19 vaccination.

The CDR3 DNA sequence: TGTGCCACCAGTGATCAACGGCCGGGACGTTCCTCGCCCGGCCAAGAGACCCAGTACTTC. Amino acid sequence: CATSDQRPGRSSPGQETQYF. The chain has TRBV24-1 and TRBJ2-5, with D perhaps matching TRBD1 or TRBD2 (5 bases each). V gave up 3 bases and J gave up 1 base, with 26 bases separating them. Looked up from germline, CDR1 is KGHDR and CDR2 is SFDVKD. CDR3 length: 20 amino acids.